This T cell receptor (beta chain) was captured by sequencing in a study of lymphopenia after photon versus proton radiotherapy. General study findings and limits: Authors raise, but do not show, better survival with proton therapy. In patients who died, overall survival fell as post-nadir TCR diversity dropped more. Proton therapy kept repertoires fairly stable, unlike photons, which gained effector/memory cells. Post-nadir diversity loss with photons came from oligoclonal expansion, particularly CD8+ Temra cells.

Germline CDR1 reads SGHTS; CDR2 reads YDEGEE. J lost 5 bases, V lost 0 bases, and 4 bases had no gene match. The length of the CDR3 is 15 residues. Generated by immunoSEQ multiplex PCR, the TCRdb table keeps only in-frame clones and is missing some. The sample shows roughly 40,000 clones, approximately 83% of them seen only once. Comments on this clone: Its antigen remains unknown.

The sample in question was peripheral blood, obtained from a patient treated with proton-based radiotherapy. The chain couples TRBV5-8 to TRBJ1-5, with 8 bases identical to TRBD1. This clonotype was sampled from a woman aged 65 to 85 with pancreatic cancer. The DNA for the CDR3 is TGTGCCAGCAGCTTGGCCCCAGGGGGCCATCAGCCCCAGCATTTT. Translation gives CASSLAPGGHQPQHF.